The sequence of this T cell receptor (beta chain) was determined in a study of blood T cell repertoires in COVID-19. The wider study: Samples came from the United States, Italy and Spain, spanning acute and convalescent COVID-19.

Here immunoSEQ multiplex PCR was the method, and the copy in TCRdb shows in-frame clones only, minus some. The sample shows approximately 100,000 clones, 75% to 90% of them seen only once. The CDR3 runs to 13 residues. J was trimmed by 6 bases and V by 6 bases; bases with no gene match: 6. Germline V gene sequence: CDR1 SNHLY, CDR2 FYNNEI. The chain links TRBV2 to TRBJ1-1; 8 bases fit TRBD1. The sequence derives from a woman older than 75 with active or convalescent COVID-19. Material: peripheral blood. The CDR3 is CASRPGGWAEAFF. CDR3 in DNA: TGTGCCAGCAGGCCAGGGGGCTGGGCTGAAGCTTTCTTT.